The 9 T cell receptor beta chains below come from one sample, sequenced in a study of identical twins' blood T cells. TCRdb re-called the 5' RACE reads through MiXCR, storing one row per CDR3 protein. The sample has 300,000 to 450,000 distinct CDR3 sequences, 28% seen once; the top ten hold about 6.1%. The material sequenced was PBMCs. The origin of the receptors is a woman aged 18 to 49 in good health.

This clonotype was detected only a few times. The J gene is TRBJ1-5, the V gene TRBV6-1, with D unresolved. This CDR3 region has 13 residues. Germline V CDR1 and CDR2: MNHNS, SASEGT. Trimming removed 0 bases from V and 7 bases from J, with 7 bases in between. The CDR3 reads CASSEAIRQPQHF. For the CDR3, the DNA is TGTGCCAGCAGTGAAGCTATCCGGCAGCCCCAGCATTTT.

With regard to this clonotype: Compared with germline, one end of the junction differs, possibly owing to a read error. V usage is TRBV28 and J usage is TRBJ1-2; 7 nucleotides align to TRBD1. The CDR3 runs 14 residues. Germline V gene lookup returns CDR1 MDHEN and CDR2 SYDVKM. Written as DNA, the CDR3 is TGTGTCAGCAGTTTACCGGGACAGATCTATGGCTACACCTTC. Amino acids: CVSSLPGQIYGYTF.

The V gene is TRBV19, the J gene TRBJ1-1; the D gene is possibly TRBD1 (5 bases). The CDR3 is made up of 14 amino acids. V lost 1 base to trimming and J lost 5 bases, with 11 bases between them. Looked up from germline, CDR1 is LNHDA and CDR2 is SQIVND (reference sequence). DNA for the CDR3: TGTGCCAGTAGTATAGGGGGGGGATGGACTGAAGCTTTCTTT. Its protein is CASSIGGGWTEAFF.

The chain recombines TRBV19 with TRBJ2-4; 7 nucleotides match TRBD1. The junction had 6 bases not matched to a gene; V was cut back by 5 bases and J by 5 bases. This CDR3 is 14 amino acids long. The germline V gene encodes CDR1 LNHDA and CDR2 SQIVND (reference sequence). CDR3 DNA sequence: TGTGCCAGTAGTCTACGGACAGGTCAAAACATTCAGTACTTC. Translating it yields CASSLRTGQNIQYF.

In this sample, this clonotype turned up a few times. This rearrangement joins TRBV14 to TRBJ1-1; maybe TRBD1 (6 bases). V lost 0 bases and J lost 7, with 21 bases in between. CDR3 length equals 17 residues. Germline V gene sequence: CDR1 SGHDN, CDR2 FVKESK. In DNA form, the CDR3 reads TGTGCCAGCAGCCAAGATCGGGGGACAATCGTTCCAAGTGAAGCTTTCTTT. Its translation is CASSQDRGTIVPSEAFF.

The chain links TRBV20-1 to TRBJ1-1; D uncertain. Germline assignment: CDR1 DFQATT and CDR2 SNEGSKA (reference sequence). V was clipped by 0 bases and J by 0 bases, with 5 bases between them. The CDR3 is 13 amino acids. This CDR3 reads CSARESLNTEAFF. The DNA of the CDR3 is TGCAGTGCTAGAGAGAGCCTGAACACTGAAGCTTTCTTT.

The genes are TRBV7-9 and TRBJ2-2; D gene ambiguous. From germline, CDR1 is SEHNR and CDR2 FQNEAQ (reference sequence). The CDR3 covers 17 residues. Trimming cost V 5 bases and J 0 bases, with 16 bases left between them. CDR3 protein: CASSQFFESPNTGELFF. CDR3 sequence (DNA): TGTGCCAGCAGCCAGTTTTTCGAGAGTCCGAACACCGGGGAGCTGTTTTTT.

This clonotype appeared many times. V usage is TRBV12-3 or TRBV12-4 and J usage is TRBJ1-5, with D perhaps TRBD1 (5 bases). The CDR3 contains 14 residues. Trimming took off 7 bases at V and 0 bases at J, with 10 bases between the two ends. The CDR3 loop reads CASTPTVSNQPQHF. The DNA of the CDR3 is TGTGCCAGCACCCCGACAGTTAGCAATCAGCCCCAGCATTTT.

V is TRBV7-9 and J is TRBJ1-2; TRBD1 might be the D (6 bases). CDR3 length: 15 residues. The germline V gene encodes CDR1 SEHNR and CDR2 FQNEAQ (reference sequence). V shed 6 bases and J shed 5 bases, with 19 bases lying between them. CDR3 sequence reads: CASSDRSRIRYGYTF. The CDR3 DNA reads TGTGCCAGCAGTGACAGGAGTCGGATTAGATATGGCTACACCTTC.